Below, 2 T cell receptor beta chains from the same sample are listed, as sequenced in a study of technical replicates of blood from several donors. The assay was immunoSEQ multiplex PCR, and TCRdb's table has in-frame clones only and misses some. The table has some 80,000 clones, roughly nine tenths seen once. Sequenced material: T cells isolated from PBMCs. The receptor source for this set is a human donor in good health.

This chain connects TRBV27 to TRBJ2-7, with TRBD2 matching over 12 bases. J was trimmed by 0 bases and V by 4 bases; bases with no gene match: 4. Germline V gene sequence: CDR1 MNHEY, CDR2 SMNVEV (reference sequence). This CDR3 contains 16 residues. CDR3 sequence: CASSSGTSGLSYEQYF. DNA for the CDR3: TGTGCCAGCAGTTCCGGGACTAGCGGGCTCTCCTACGAGCAGTACTTC.

V gene TRBV27 combines with J gene TRBJ1-4; D is possibly TRBD1 (6 bases). The V end was cut by 2 bases, the J end by 7 bases, with 11 bases between. The germline V gene encodes CDR1 MNHEY and CDR2 SMNVEV (reference sequence). The length of the CDR3 is 14 residues. CDR3 amino acids: CASSLVGASEKLFF. The CDR3 nucleotides read TGTGCCAGCAGTTTAGTGGGGGCTAGTGAAAAACTGTTTTTT.